This T cell receptor (beta chain) stems from a study of regulatory T cells in long-lasting Graves disease. Trimming took 2 bases from V and 2 from J, leaving 13 bases between them. Germline V gene data show CDR1 as MNHNS and CDR2 as SASEGT. The length of the CDR3 is 16 residues. Time point reported: newly diagnosed GD, antithyroid drugs for less than 3 months. The authors made the TCR library using RNA they extracted from PBMCs. Both iRepertoire HTBI primers and Arm-PCR of CDR3 regions were used to build the TCR beta libraries. MiXCR was run by TCRdb on the multiplex PCR reads, yielding one entry per CDR3 protein. Of about 300,000 distinct CDR3 sequences listed, 15% to 20% are singletons. Overall study findings and caveats: Persistent disease exhibited a predilection for TRBV28, TRBJ1-2 and TRBJ2-5. Lower TCR diversity was seen in persistent Graves' patients than in newly diagnosed ones. The persistent group shared about 2,600 public clonotypes, more than the roughly 970 shared by new patients.

Worth noting for this clonotype: Its antigen is not identified.

The sample consisted of peripheral blood mononuclear cells (PBMCs), taken at new diagnosis, from a patient treated with antithyroid drugs. The receptor was isolated from a female donor with Graves disease. This chain connects TRBV6-1 to TRBJ1-5; the D is unclear. For the CDR3, the DNA is TGTGCCAGCAGTGAATATTTGAGCAAGGGCAATCAGCCCCAGCATTTT. Residues: CASSEYLSKGNQPQHF.